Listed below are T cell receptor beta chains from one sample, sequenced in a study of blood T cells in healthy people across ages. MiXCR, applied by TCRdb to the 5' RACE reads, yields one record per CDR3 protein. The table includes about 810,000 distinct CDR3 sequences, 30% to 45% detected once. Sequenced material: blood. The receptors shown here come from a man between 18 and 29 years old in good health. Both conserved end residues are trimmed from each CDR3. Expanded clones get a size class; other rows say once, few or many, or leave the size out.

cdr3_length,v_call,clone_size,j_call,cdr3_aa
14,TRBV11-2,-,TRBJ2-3,ASGTKQGDPTDTQY
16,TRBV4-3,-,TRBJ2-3,ASSQDLLAGGSADTQY
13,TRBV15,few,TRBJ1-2,ATSRERGHGYGYT
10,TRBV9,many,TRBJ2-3,ASSVNADTQY
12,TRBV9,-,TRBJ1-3,ASSVDRRRDTIY
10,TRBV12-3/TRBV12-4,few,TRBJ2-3,ASRIGAHTQY
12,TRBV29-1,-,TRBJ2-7,SVEGSGSSYEQY
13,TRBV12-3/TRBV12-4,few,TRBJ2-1,ASSSLPRGATEQF
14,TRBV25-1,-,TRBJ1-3,ASSESGGFSGNTIY
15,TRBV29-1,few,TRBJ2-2,SVAGRKTGGSAGELF
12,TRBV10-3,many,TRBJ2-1,AISEPSGGGEQF
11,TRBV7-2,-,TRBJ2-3,ASSLVFSDTQY
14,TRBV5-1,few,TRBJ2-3,ASSLDPSGGGYTQY
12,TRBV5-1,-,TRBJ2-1,ASSSGTGANEQF
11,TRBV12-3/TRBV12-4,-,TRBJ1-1,ASAGQLNTEAF
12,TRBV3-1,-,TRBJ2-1,ASSQVDYRNEQF
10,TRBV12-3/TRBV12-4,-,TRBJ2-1,ANSLEPAEQF
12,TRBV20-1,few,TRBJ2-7,SASTDRSSYEQY
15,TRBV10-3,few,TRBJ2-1,AISPTSGGSSYNEQF
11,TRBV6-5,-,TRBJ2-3,ASSYRGGDTQY
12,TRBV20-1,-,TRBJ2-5,SAREPGLEETQY
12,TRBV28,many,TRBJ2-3,ASSLDKSTDTQY
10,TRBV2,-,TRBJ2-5,ASTIYQETQY
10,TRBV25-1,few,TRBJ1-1,ASSGGPSEAF
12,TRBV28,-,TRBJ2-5,ASSLLVYPETQY
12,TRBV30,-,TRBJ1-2,AWSVLEGVKGDT
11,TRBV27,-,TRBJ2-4,ASSLEFRAAQY
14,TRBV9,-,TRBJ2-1,ASSVQRAGGRGEQF
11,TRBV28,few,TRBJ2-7,ASSFSISYEQY
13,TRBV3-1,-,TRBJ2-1,ASSQERATGGEQF
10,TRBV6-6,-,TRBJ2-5,ASTTRGETQY
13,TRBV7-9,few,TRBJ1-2,ASSQNDRENYGYT
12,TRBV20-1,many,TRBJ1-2,SARGTGAHYGYT
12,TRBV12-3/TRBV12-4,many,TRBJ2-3,ASSLRGAPPTQY
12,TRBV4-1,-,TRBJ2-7,ASSQDWSRNEQY
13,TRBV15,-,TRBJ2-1,ATSRVAGGLDEQF
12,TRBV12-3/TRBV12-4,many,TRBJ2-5,ASSTGTLQETQY
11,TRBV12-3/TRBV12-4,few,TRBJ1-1,ASSRGLGTEAF
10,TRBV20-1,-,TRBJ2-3,AARMGADTQY
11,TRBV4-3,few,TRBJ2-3,ASSQSVADTQY
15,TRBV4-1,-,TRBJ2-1,ASSQFSGGTVPNEQF
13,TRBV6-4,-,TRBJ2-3,AGSEGDRDTDTQY
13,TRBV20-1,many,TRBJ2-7,SASRPSGTTYEQY
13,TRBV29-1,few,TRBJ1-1,SVGKGQERFTEAF
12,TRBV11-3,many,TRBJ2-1,ASSLGESYNEQF
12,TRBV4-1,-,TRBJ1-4,ASGQTGTNEKLF
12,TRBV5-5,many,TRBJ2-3,ASRESPSTDTQY
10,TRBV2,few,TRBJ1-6,ASRPGLSPLH
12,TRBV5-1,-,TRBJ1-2,ASSLSSWEGGYT
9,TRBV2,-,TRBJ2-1,ASSLKTEQF